This TCR beta chain was captured in a study of blood T cell repertoires in COVID-19. The overall study: Some COVID-19 samples were acute and others convalescent; all came from the United States, Italy and Spain. T cells, B-cell-depleted T cells, or PBMCs provided the cDNA or gDNA that served as material.

In the study's own analysis: Amplification of reference gene primers provided the estimated nucleated cell counts. Assay used: immunoSEQ multiplex PCR; TCRdb lists only in-frame clones, some missing. The V and J calls and clone size come from that table; D and trimming were worked out from the DNA. This sample has more than 80,000 clones; about 83% occur once, and the top ten carry more than 2%. Germline CDR1 reads MDHEN; CDR2 reads SYDVKM. Deletions cut 11 bases from V and 6 bases from J, with 13 bases between. CDR3 length equals 11 residues. The V gene is TRBV28, the J gene TRBJ1-2, with a possible D match to TRBD1 (5 bases). The clonotype comes from a woman in her 70s with acute or convalescent COVID-19. Material for sequencing was peripheral blood. The CDR3 reads CACAGTDGYTF. The DNA for the CDR3 is TGTGCCTGCGCCGGGACTGATGGCTACACCTTC.